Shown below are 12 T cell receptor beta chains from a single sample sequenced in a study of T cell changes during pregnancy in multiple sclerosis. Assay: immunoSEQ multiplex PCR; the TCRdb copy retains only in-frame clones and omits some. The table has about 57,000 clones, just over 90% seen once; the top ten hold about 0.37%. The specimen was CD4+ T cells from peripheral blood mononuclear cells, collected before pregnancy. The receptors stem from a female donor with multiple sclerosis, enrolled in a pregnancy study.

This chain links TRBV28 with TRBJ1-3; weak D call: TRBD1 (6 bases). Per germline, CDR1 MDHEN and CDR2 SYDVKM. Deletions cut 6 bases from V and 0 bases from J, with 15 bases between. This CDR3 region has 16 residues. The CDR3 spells CASSQGISISGNTIYF. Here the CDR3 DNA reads TGTGCCAGCAGCCAGGGGATCTCTATCTCTGGAAACACCATATATTTT.

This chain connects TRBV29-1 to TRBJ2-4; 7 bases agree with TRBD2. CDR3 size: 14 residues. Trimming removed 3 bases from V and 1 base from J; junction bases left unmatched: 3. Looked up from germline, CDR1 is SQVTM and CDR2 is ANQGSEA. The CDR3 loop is CSVDEGGAKNIQYF. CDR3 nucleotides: TGCAGCGTTGATGAGGGAGGGGCCAAAAACATTCAGTACTTC.

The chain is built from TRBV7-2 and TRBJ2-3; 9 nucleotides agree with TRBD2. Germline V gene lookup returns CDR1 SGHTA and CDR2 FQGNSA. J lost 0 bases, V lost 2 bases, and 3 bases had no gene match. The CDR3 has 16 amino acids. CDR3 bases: TGTGCCAGCAGCTTACAACTAGCGGGTAGCACAGATACGCAGTATTTT. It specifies CASSLQLAGSTDTQYF. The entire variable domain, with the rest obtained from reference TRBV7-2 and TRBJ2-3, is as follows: GAGVSQSPSNKVTEKGKDVELRCDPISGHTALYWYRQSLGQGLEFLIYFQGNSAPDKSGLPSDRFSAERTGGSVSTLTIQRTQQEDSAVYLCASSLQLAGSTDTQYFGPGTRLTVL.

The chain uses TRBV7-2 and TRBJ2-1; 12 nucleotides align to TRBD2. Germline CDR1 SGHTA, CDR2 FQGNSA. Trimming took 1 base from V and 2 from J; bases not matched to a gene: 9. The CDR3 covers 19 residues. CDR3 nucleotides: TGTGCCAGCAGCTTAGACCGACGGACTAGCGGGATCCCCTACAATGAGCAGTTCTTC. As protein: CASSLDRRTSGIPYNEQFF.

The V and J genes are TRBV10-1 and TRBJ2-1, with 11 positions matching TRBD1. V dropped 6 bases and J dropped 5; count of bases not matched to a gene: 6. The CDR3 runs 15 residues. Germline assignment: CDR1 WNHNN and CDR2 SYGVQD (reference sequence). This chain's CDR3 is CASSRRTGGNNEQFF. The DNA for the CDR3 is TGCGCCAGCAGCCGTAGGACAGGGGGCAACAATGAGCAGTTCTTC.

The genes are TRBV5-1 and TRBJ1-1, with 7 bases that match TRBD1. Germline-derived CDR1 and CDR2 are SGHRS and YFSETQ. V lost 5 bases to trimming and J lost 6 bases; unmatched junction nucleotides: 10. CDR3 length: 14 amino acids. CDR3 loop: CASREQGLLSEAFF. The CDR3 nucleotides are TGCGCCAGCAGGGAACAGGGGCTGTTGTCTGAAGCTTTCTTT.

CDR3 residues: CAIKTGSAGELFF. The CDR3 bases are TGTGCCATCAAGACAGGGTCGGCCGGGGAGCTGTTTTTT. The rearrangement uses TRBV6-5 and TRBJ2-2; 7 nucleotides line up with TRBD1. Germline V gene lookup returns CDR1 MNHEY and CDR2 SVGAGI. Unmatched junction bases numbered 8, after V lost 10 bases and J lost 6 bases. The CDR3 contains 13 residues.

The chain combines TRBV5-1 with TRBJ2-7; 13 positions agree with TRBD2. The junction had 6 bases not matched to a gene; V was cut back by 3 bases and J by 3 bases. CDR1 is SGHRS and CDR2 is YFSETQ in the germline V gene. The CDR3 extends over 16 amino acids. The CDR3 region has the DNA TGCGCCAGCAGCTCCCGACTAGCGGGAGGTATCTACGAGCAGTACTTC. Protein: CASSSRLAGGIYEQYF.

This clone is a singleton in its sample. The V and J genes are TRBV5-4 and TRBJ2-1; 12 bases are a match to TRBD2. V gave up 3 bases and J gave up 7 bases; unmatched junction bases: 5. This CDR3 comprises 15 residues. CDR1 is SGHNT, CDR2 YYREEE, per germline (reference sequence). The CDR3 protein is CASSSTSGRHNEQFF. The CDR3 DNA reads TGTGCCAGCAGCTCGACTAGCGGGAGACATAATGAGCAGTTCTTC. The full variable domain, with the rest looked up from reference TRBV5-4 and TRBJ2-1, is ETGVTQSPTHLIKTRGQQVTLRCSSQSGHNTVSWYQQALGQGPQFIFQYYREEENGRGNFPPRFSGLQFPNYSSELNVNALELDDSALYLCASSSTSGRHNEQFFGPGTRLTVL.

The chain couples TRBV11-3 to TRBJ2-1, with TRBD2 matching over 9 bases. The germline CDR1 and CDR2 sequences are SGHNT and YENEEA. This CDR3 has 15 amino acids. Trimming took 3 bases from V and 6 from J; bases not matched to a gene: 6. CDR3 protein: CASSFTGTSFNEQFF. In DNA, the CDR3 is TGTGCCAGCAGCTTTACCGGGACTAGCTTCAATGAGCAGTTCTTC.

Here the CDR3 DNA reads TGTGCCAGCAGTCCGGGGGCGGCTAGCGGAGCCTACGAGCAGTACTTC. Translation: CASSPGAASGAYEQYF. The chain has TRBV9 and TRBJ2-7; D possibly corresponds to TRBD2 (7 bases). This CDR3 contains 16 residues. The V gene lost 5 bases and the J gene lost 2 bases, with 20 bases spanning the gap. Germline assignment: CDR1 SGDLS and CDR2 YYNGEE.

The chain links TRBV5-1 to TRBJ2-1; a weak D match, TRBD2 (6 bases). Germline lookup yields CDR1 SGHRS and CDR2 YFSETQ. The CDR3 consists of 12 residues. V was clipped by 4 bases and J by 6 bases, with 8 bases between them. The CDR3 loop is CASSGGFNEQFF. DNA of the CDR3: TGCGCCAGCAGCGGAGGGTTCAATGAGCAGTTCTTC.